Shown below are 5 T cell receptor beta chains from a single sample sequenced in a study of T cell responses to AZD1222 COVID-19 vaccine. TCRdb keeps only in-frame clones here, not all; method: immunoSEQ multiplex PCR. The sample lists approximately 100,000 clones; approximately 90% were seen once. Sample: peripheral blood, taken on day 0 of AZD1222 vaccination. Every receptor here comes from an adult in good health.

The chain carries TRBV5-1 and TRBJ1-1, with 7 bases matching TRBD1. Germline lookup yields CDR1 SGHRS and CDR2 YFSETQ. The CDR3 is made up of 12 amino acids. V dropped 4 bases and J dropped 11; count of bases not matched to a gene: 8. CDR3 nucleotides: TGCGCCAGCAGCGATCAGGGGGTTGGGGCTTTCTTT. It encodes CASSDQGVGAFF.

The chain uses TRBV29-1 and TRBJ2-1; no firm D call. This CDR3 has 15 residues. The germline V and J ends were trimmed by 7 bases and 0 bases, with 16 bases remaining between them. The germline gives CDR1 SQVTM, CDR2 ANQGSEA. Here the CDR3 DNA reads TGCAGCGCTGCTATGGTAGTAAGCTCCTACAATGAGCAGTTCTTC. As protein: CSAAMVVSSYNEQFF.

This rearrangement joins TRBV6-1 to TRBJ2-7, with D unclear. Germline loops: CDR1 MNHNS, CDR2 SASEGT. V was clipped by 2 bases and J by 2 bases, with 10 bases between them. The CDR3 spans 14 residues. The CDR3 spells CASSESANAYEQYF. CDR3 DNA: TGTGCCAGCAGTGAATCGGCCAACGCCTACGAGCAGTACTTC.

The chain carries TRBV6-2 or TRBV6-3 and TRBJ2-7, with TRBD2 as a possible D gene (6 bases). CDR3 length equals 15 residues. Trimming removed 5 bases at V and 1 base at J, with 15 bases between. Germline CDR1 reads MNHEY; CDR2 reads SVGEGT. In DNA, the CDR3 is TGTGCCAGCAGTGCTCCGGGACTCGGATCCTACGAGCAGTACTTC. It yields the protein CASSAPGLGSYEQYF.

This clone has only one observation. The chain employs TRBV29-1 and TRBJ2-5; D is unclear. The CDR3 totals 12 residues. Trimming removed 4 bases at V and 4 bases at J, with 10 bases between. Germline CDR1 is SQVTM and CDR2 is ANQGSEA. The DNA of the CDR3 is TGCAGCGTTGGGGCAGGTCGAGAGACCCAGTACTTC. Its translation: CSVGAGRETQYF.